This TCR beta chain is drawn from a study of control samples from healthy donors and cancer patients. Trimming pared 4 bases from V and 3 bases from J, leaving 16 bases between. Germline V gene sequence: CDR1 WNHNN, CDR2 SYGVQD (reference sequence). The CDR3 runs 15 residues. This table comes from immunoSEQ multiplex PCR, and its TCRdb copy is limited to in-frame clones, with some not included. The sample records 190,000 or so clones, just under 95% being singletons. This sequence originates from a man aged 18 to 29 in good health. The chain has TRBV10-1 and TRBJ2-7; no clear D. The specimen sequenced was blood. The CDR3: CASSVAMGQIYEQYF. Written as DNA, the CDR3 is TGCGCCAGCAGTGTCGCAATGGGCCAAATCTACGAGCAGTACTTC.